The 4 T cell receptor beta chains given below trace back to one sample, sequenced in a study of CD8+ T cells in alopecia areata. The sequencing template was cDNA reverse transcribed from extracted RNA. TCRdb's table, derived via immunoSEQ multiplex PCR, lists solely in-frame clones and lacks some. The sample shows 110,000 or so clones, approximately 51% of them seen only once. The treatment here: oral pan-JAK inhibitor, 5-10 mg twice daily. The sample here was CD4+ T cells sorted from blood, taken at week 24, from a patient treated with tofacitinib. The origin of the receptors is a human donor with alopecia areata.

The chain has TRBV5-1 and TRBJ2-7; D call uncertain. The V end was cut by 5 bases, the J end by 2 bases, with 14 bases between. The CDR3 totals 14 residues. Germline CDR1 is SGHRS and CDR2 is YFSETQ. In DNA, the CDR3 is TGCGCCAGCAGACTATCCCCAGGTACCTACGAGCAGTACTTC. It encodes CASRLSPGTYEQYF.

CDR3 DNA sequence: TGTGCCAGCAGTTACGATTGGGGGATAGGGTATGGCTACACCTTC. Encoded protein: CASSYDWGIGYGYTF. The V and J genes are TRBV6-6 and TRBJ1-2; tentative D call: TRBD1 (5 bases). Trimming shortened V by 2 bases and J by 5 bases, and 15 bases separated the two germline ends. Germline CDR1 MNHNY, CDR2 SVGAGI (reference sequence). CDR3 length: 15 residues.

To note about this clone: Other DNA sequences in this specimen translate into the identical CDR3. In DNA form, the CDR3 reads TGTGCCAGCAGTTACTCCGGTAGGAACACTGAAGCTTTCTTT. It encodes CASSYSGRNTEAFF. The chain links TRBV6-5 to TRBJ1-1; D gene unclear. V lost 0 bases to trimming and J lost 1 base, with 6 bases between them. This CDR3 has 14 amino acids. Germline V gene lookup returns CDR1 MNHEY and CDR2 SVGAGI.

The sample holds a few counts of this clone. This rearrangement joins TRBV30 to TRBJ2-5; TRBD1 agrees at 7 bases. The germline V gene has CDR1 GTSNPN and CDR2 SVGIG (reference sequence). The CDR3 covers 17 residues. The V and J ends lost 4 bases and 5 bases, in that order; junction bases with no gene match: 19. The DNA of the CDR3 is TGTGCCTGGATGGGGCCTTGGGGACAGCGTCGAGGGGAGACCCAGTACTTC. It codes for CAWMGPWGQRRGETQYF.